Below, 8 T cell receptor beta chains from the same sample are listed, as sequenced in a study of blood T cell repertoires in COVID-19. Some clones are missing from TCRdb's copy, which holds only in-frame ones; the method was immunoSEQ multiplex PCR. The sample shows around 170,000 clones, 70% to 90% of them seen only once. The sequencing sample was made of peripheral blood. Receptor source: a man aged 55-75 years with COVID-19, enrolled during active disease.

The genes are TRBV2 and TRBJ1-5; D not resolved. CDR3 length: 13 residues. Trimming took off 6 bases at V and 0 bases at J, with 6 bases between the two ends. The germline gives CDR1 SNHLY, CDR2 FYNNEI. This chain's CDR3 is CASRRDSNQPQHF. The CDR3 coding sequence is TGTGCCAGCAGGCGTGATAGCAATCAGCCCCAGCATTTT.

V is TRBV7-9 and J is TRBJ2-1, with D unresolved. Germline loops: CDR1 SEHNR, CDR2 FQNEAQ (reference sequence). The CDR3 totals 14 residues. Trimming removed 4 bases at V and 6 bases at J, with 13 bases between. The CDR3 sequence is CASSSNSEGNEQFF. DNA of the CDR3: TGTGCCAGCAGCTCCAACAGTGAAGGCAATGAGCAGTTCTTC.

The chain combines TRBV7-9 with TRBJ1-2, with 7 positions matching TRBD1. CDR1 and CDR2 (germline): SEHNR, FQNEAQ (reference sequence). The CDR3 spans 13 residues. The ends lost 2 bases at V and 7 bases at J; junction bases unmatched: 4. DNA for the CDR3: TGTGCCAGCAGCTTAAGACAGGGCGGTGGCTACACCTTC. The encoded protein is CASSLRQGGGYTF.

V usage is TRBV30 and J usage is TRBJ1-4; perhaps TRBD1 as D (5 bases). The ends were cut back, 0 bases at V and 3 bases at J, with 11 bases in the middle. This CDR3 is 15 amino acids long. Germline V CDR1 and CDR2: GTSNPN, SVGIG (reference sequence). In nucleotides, the CDR3 is TGTGCCTGGAGTGTAACGGGACTTCCTAATGAAAAACTGTTTTTT. Translated, it gives CAWSVTGLPNEKLFF.

The rearrangement joins TRBV5-1 to TRBJ2-1, with 9 nucleotides matching TRBD1. Unmatched junction bases numbered 11, after V lost 0 bases and J lost 10 bases. The CDR3 is made up of 16 amino acids. Germline-derived CDR1 and CDR2 are SGHRS and YFSETQ. The chain's CDR3 is CASSLVRDRVFREQFF. DNA for the CDR3: TGCGCCAGCAGCTTGGTTAGGGACAGGGTTTTTCGCGAGCAGTTCTTC.

This clone has only one observation. CDR3 bases: TGCGCCAGCAGCGCGGTTACCGGGACAGGGCCTTCTGGAAACACCATATATTTT. Encoded protein: CASSAVTGTGPSGNTIYF. The chain uses TRBV5-1 and TRBJ1-3, with TRBD1 identical over 9 bases. The CDR3 sequence is 18 residues long. J gave up 1 base and V 4 bases, and 12 bases lay outside the gene matches. Looked up from germline, CDR1 is SGHRS and CDR2 is YFSETQ.

The chain uses TRBV7-2 and TRBJ2-7; 8 bases fit TRBD2. The CDR3 runs to 16 residues. V was clipped by 0 bases and J by 2 bases; unmatched bases: 6. Germline loops: CDR1 SGHTA, CDR2 FQGNSA. The CDR3 nucleotides are TGTGCCAGCAGCTTAGCCCGACTAGCGCTGACCTACGAGCAGTACTTC. This encodes CASSLARLALTYEQYF.

The CDR3 nucleotides read TGTGCCAGCAGCGTAGAACAGGACTATGGCTACACCTTC. Protein: CASSVEQDYGYTF. The chain recombines TRBV9 with TRBJ1-2, with D possibly TRBD1 on 5 matching bases. This CDR3 region has 13 residues. Trimming pared 0 bases from V and 3 bases from J, leaving 6 bases between. The V gene's germline CDR1 is SGDLS and CDR2 YYNGEE.